A selection of T cell receptor beta chains follows, all from one sample in a study of CD8+CD57+ T cells in acquired aplastic anemia. MiXCR was run by TCRdb on the reads, yielding one entry per CDR3 protein. The profile shows around 150,000 distinct CDR3 sequences, around 40% of them singletons. The sample comprised sorted CD4+, CD8+, or CD8+CD57+ T cells (not recorded which) from PBMCs. All receptors derive from a human donor in good health. The CDR3 runs from the conserved cysteine through the conserved F or W. Fields, in order: CDR3 DNA, CDR3 protein, V gene, J gene, clone size, D gene. A D gene is named only where the DNA matches it firmly. Only part of the rows carry a size: once, few, many, or a class if the clone is expanded.

TGTGCCAGTCGGCGATTCCACAACTCCTACGAGCAGTACTTC	CASRRFHNSYEQYF	TRBV19	TRBJ2-7	many	NA
TGTGCCAGCAGCTTAAGGACTAGCGGGGACGATGAGCAGTTCTTC	CASSLRTSGDDEQFF	TRBV7-6	TRBJ2-1	NA	TRBD2
TGCAGTGCTAGAGTTGGGGGAAGAACTGAAGCTTTCTTT	CSARVGGRTEAFF	TRBV20-1	TRBJ1-1	many	NA
TGTGCCAGCAGTGAAGGGGGACAGGGGTACAATGAGCAGTTCTTC	CASSEGGQGYNEQFF	TRBV2	TRBJ2-1	many	TRBD1
TGTGCCAGCAGCGCGCAGGCTGAAGCTTTCTTT	CASSAQAEAFF	TRBV7-8	TRBJ1-1	many	NA
TGTGCCAGCAATTTGCAATCTTCCAATCAGCCCCAGCATTTT	CASNLQSSNQPQHF	TRBV6-5	TRBJ1-5	once	NA
TGCAGTGCTAGACAGGGGGCAAACGATTCACCCCTCCACTTT	CSARQGANDSPLHF	TRBV20-1	TRBJ1-6	many	TRBD1
TGTGCCACCAGCGGACCAATCGGGGGGAGGGAGACCCAGTACTTC	CATSGPIGGRETQYF	TRBV15	TRBJ2-5	few	TRBD2
TGCGCCACCAGCAGGGGCGGACAGGGGGGAAAGTTCTTC	CATSRGGQGGKFF	TRBV15	TRBJ2-1	NA	TRBD1
TGCAGTGCTAGAGATCCCCTAGTCAATGAGCAGTTCTTC	CSARDPLVNEQFF	TRBV20-1	TRBJ2-1	many	NA
TGTGCCACACAGCGGGAGGGCTCAACTGGGCAGTTCTTC	CATQREGSTGQFF	TRBV25-1	TRBJ2-1	NA	TRBD2
TGTGCCTCACACCGCGCAGGAAGCTCCTACGAGCAGTACTTC	CASHRAGSSYEQYF	TRBV10-3	TRBJ2-7	NA	NA
TGTGCTAGTGGTTTGGTACTGACAGAACTGTTTTTT	CASGLVLTELFF	TRBV12-5	TRBJ1-4	many	NA
TGTGCCAGCCGATATAAGACCACAGATACGCAGTATTTT	CASRYKTTDTQYF	TRBV5-4	TRBJ2-3	few	NA
TGTGCCAGCAGCTTTAGAGCCGCAGGGTCAGGGGAGCTGTTTTTT	CASSFRAAGSGELFF	TRBV7-2	TRBJ2-2	NA	NA
TGTGCCACCAGTCCTACGGGACAGAATTACGAGCAGTACTTC	CATSPTGQNYEQYF	TRBV24-1	TRBJ2-7	NA	TRBD1
TGCGCCAGCAGCTTTGGGGACAGGGAAGCTTTCTTT	CASSFGDREAFF	TRBV7-9	TRBJ1-1	NA	TRBD1
TGCAGTGCTAGAGTCCCCGGGGTCAACACTGAAGCTTTCTTT	CSARVPGVNTEAFF	TRBV20-1	TRBJ1-1	NA	NA
TGTGCCAGCAGGGGCTCCCGGGGGTCCAATGAGCAGTTCTTC	CASRGSRGSNEQFF	TRBV6-1	TRBJ2-1	few	NA
TGCAGCGTTGTTGGGATTGATCGTGAGCAGTTCTTC	CSVVGIDREQFF	TRBV29-1	TRBJ2-1	NA	NA
TGCAGTGCTAGAGACCCCAGTGCGGCAGATACGCAGTATTTT	CSARDPSAADTQYF	TRBV20-1	TRBJ2-3	many	NA
TGTGCCACCAACAGGGACTTTGCTAGCACAGATACGCAGTATTTT	CATNRDFASTDTQYF	TRBV10-3	TRBJ2-3	many	NA
TGCAGTGCTATAGGGGGGGCAGGGTACGAGCAGTACTTC	CSAIGGAGYEQYF	TRBV20-1	TRBJ2-7	many	NA
TGTGCCAGCACGCTAGCGGGGGGACGCACAGATACGCAGTATTTT	CASTLAGGRTDTQYF	TRBV11-2	TRBJ2-3	NA	TRBD2
TGTGCCAGCAGCTTAGTCACTAGCGGGAAACGCGAGCAGTACTTC	CASSLVTSGKREQYF	TRBV7-9	TRBJ2-7	NA	TRBD2
TGTGCCAGCCGGAGTGGACTAGCGGGAGTTCAGTACAATGAGCAGTTCTTC	CASRSGLAGVQYNEQFF	TRBV12-3/TRBV12-4	TRBJ2-1	NA	TRBD2
TGTGCCAGCAGTTCGAAGGCTACAGCACGGAACACTGAAGCTTTCTTT	CASSSKATARNTEAFF	TRBV6-5	TRBJ1-1	few	NA
TGTGCCAGCAGCTTAACCATTGATAGGGAGCTGTTTTTT	CASSLTIDRELFF	TRBV7-3	TRBJ2-2	NA	NA
TGCAGATTGGAGCGGGCCGAACTTAACTATGGCTACACCTTC	CRLERAELNYGYTF	TRBV20-1	TRBJ1-2	NA	NA
TGCAGCGGCCAGGGGTCTGAAGCTTTCTTT	CSGQGSEAFF	TRBV29-1	TRBJ1-1	NA	NA
TGTGCCAGCAGTGGCAGGGACCTCCCCAATCAGCCCCAGCATTTT	CASSGRDLPNQPQHF	TRBV2	TRBJ1-5	NA	NA
TGCGCCAGCAGTGAGTCAAATATTAGGACAGCTTTACCTGGCTACACCTTC	CASSESNIRTALPGYTF	TRBV10-2	TRBJ1-2	NA	NA
TGTGCCAGCAGCTTAGGGACGAACACTGAATCTTTCTTT	CASSLGTNTESFF	TRBV7-9	TRBJ1-1	NA	NA
TGCGCCAGCAGCTTGCGGACAGGGACGGTGGCCGGGGAGCTGTTTTTT	CASSLRTGTVAGELFF	TRBV5-1	TRBJ2-2	many	TRBD1
TGTGCCAGCAGCTTGGGGGACGTCGGGGAGCTGTTTTTT	CASSLGDVGELFF	TRBV5-4	TRBJ2-2	NA	NA
TGTGCCACCAACTGGGGGGCCAAAAACATTCAGTACTTC	CATNWGAKNIQYF	TRBV24-1	TRBJ2-4	NA	NA
TGTGCCAGCAGTGGCTCTCCCTACAATGAGCAGTTCTTC	CASSGSPYNEQFF	TRBV6-5	TRBJ2-1	many	NA
TGTGCCAGCAGCGTAGACTATGGAGACAATACGCAGTATTTT	CASSVDYGDNTQYF	TRBV9	TRBJ2-3	NA	NA
TGTGCCAGCAGCCCCGGACTCAATGAAAAACTGTTTTTT	CASSPGLNEKLFF	TRBV7-3	TRBJ1-4	NA	NA
TGTGCCACCAGTGAACCGGGACTAGCGGGAATTCAGGAGCAGTTCTTC	CATSEPGLAGIQEQFF	TRBV24-1	TRBJ2-1	once	TRBD2
TGTGCCAGCAGCTTGGGGACTAGCGGGGGGGGGAGCCAAGAGACCCAGTACTTC	CASSLGTSGGGSQETQYF	TRBV7-8	TRBJ2-5	few	TRBD2
TGTGCCAGCAGCCCCAAATGGTTGGCGGCTGAGCAGTTCTTC	CASSPKWLAAEQFF	TRBV28	TRBJ2-1	NA	NA
TGTGCCAGCAGTTTAACACCGTCCTGGAACACCGGGGAGCTGTTTTTT	CASSLTPSWNTGELFF	TRBV12-3/TRBV12-4	TRBJ2-2	many	NA
TGCAGCGGGACCAGGGAGAACACTGAAGCTTTCTTT	CSGTRENTEAFF	TRBV29-1	TRBJ1-1	NA	NA
TGTGCCAGTAATAGCCTTAACTATGGCTACACCTTC	CASNSLNYGYTF	TRBV19	TRBJ1-2	NA	NA
TGTGCCAGCAGTTTAAGGTACGGGGACTCGGGAACTGAAGCTTTCTTT	CASSLRYGDSGTEAFF	TRBV12-3/TRBV12-4	TRBJ1-1	many	NA
TGTGCCAGCAGCCCGGGACCAGATACGCAGTATTTT	CASSPGPDTQYF	TRBV7-2	TRBJ2-3	NA	NA
TGCGCCAGCAGTGGTCCTAGCTCCTATGAGCAGTTCTTC	CASSGPSSYEQFF	TRBV10-1	TRBJ2-1	NA	NA
TGTGCCACCAGCAGAGCGCGGGGGTCTACCTACGAGCAGTACTTC	CATSRARGSTYEQYF	TRBV15	TRBJ2-7	NA	TRBD2
TGTGCCACCACCACCATAGCGGAAACGAGGGGGGAGCTGTTTTTT	CATTTIAETRGELFF	TRBV24-1	TRBJ2-2	few	NA
TGTGCCAGCAGCTCAGGGACAGGGATAAATTCACCCCTCCACTTT	CASSSGTGINSPLHF	TRBV7-8	TRBJ1-6	NA	TRBD1
TGCAGTGCTTCCGGACTAGCGGGGGAAGAGACCCAGTACTTC	CSASGLAGEETQYF	TRBV20-1	TRBJ2-5	many	TRBD2